Listed here is a single T cell receptor beta chain. This sample is drawn from a study of T cell responses to AZD1222 COVID-19 vaccine. The CDR3 is 12 residues long. The germline V gene has CDR1 LGHDT and CDR2 YNNKEL (reference sequence). The junction had 5 bases not matched to a gene; V was cut back by 3 bases and J by 12 bases. Second-dose schedules of about 4 or about 12 weeks were combined. Here immunoSEQ multiplex PCR was the method, and the copy in TCRdb shows in-frame clones only, minus some. The sample records 140,000 or so clones, roughly 90% being singletons. This clonotype was sampled from an adult who received the AZD1222 COVID-19 vaccine. This sequence joins TRBV3-1 (or the pseudogene TRBV3-2) and TRBJ2-1; 7 nucleotides align to TRBD1. The sample consisted of peripheral blood, taken 28 days after the second AZD1222 dose. CDR3 DNA: TGTGCCAGCAGCCACAAGGGGGACAGGCAGTTCTTC. It specifies CASSHKGDRQFF.